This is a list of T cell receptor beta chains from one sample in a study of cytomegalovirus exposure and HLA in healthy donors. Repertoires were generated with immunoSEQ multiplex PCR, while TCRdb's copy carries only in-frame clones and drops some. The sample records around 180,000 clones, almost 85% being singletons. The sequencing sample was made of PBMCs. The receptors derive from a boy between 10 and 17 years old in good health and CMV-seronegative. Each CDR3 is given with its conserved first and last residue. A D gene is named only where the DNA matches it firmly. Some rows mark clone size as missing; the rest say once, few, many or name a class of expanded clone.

CDR3: CASSHYRGSSYEQYF; D: TRBD1; size: -; V: TRBV28; length: 15; J: TRBJ2-7
CDR3: CASSYDDPTVSTF; D: -; size: -; V: TRBV6-6; length: 13; J: TRBJ1-2
CDR3: CASSEGRGDYGYTF; D: -; size: -; V: TRBV2; length: 14; J: TRBJ1-2
CDR3: CASSQHDTGELFF; D: -; size: -; V: TRBV14; length: 13; J: TRBJ2-2
CDR3: CASSMNRFGLGQPQHF; D: -; size: -; V: TRBV19; length: 16; J: TRBJ1-5
CDR3: CASSQTGEGKLFF; D: TRBD1; size: -; V: TRBV7-9; length: 13; J: TRBJ1-4
CDR3: CASSLVVSGGKTGELFF; D: TRBD2; size: -; V: TRBV7-6; length: 17; J: TRBJ2-2
CDR3: CASSPQPGLTTGELFF; D: -; size: once; V: TRBV27; length: 16; J: TRBJ2-2
CDR3: CASSPRTGTEAFF; D: TRBD1; size: -; V: TRBV7-2; length: 13; J: TRBJ1-1
CDR3: CASSFSQGDEQYF; D: -; size: -; V: TRBV28; length: 13; J: TRBJ2-7
CDR3: CASSLVGVSIDTGELFF; D: -; size: few; V: TRBV11-2; length: 17; J: TRBJ2-2
CDR3: CASLRASGNTIYF; D: -; size: -; V: TRBV6-6; length: 13; J: TRBJ1-3
CDR3: CASSRFGGNQPQHF; D: -; size: -; V: TRBV7-2; length: 14; J: TRBJ1-5
CDR3: CASSPRDRYEKLFF; D: TRBD1; size: -; V: TRBV27; length: 14; J: TRBJ1-4
CDR3: CSVGGRATGELFF; D: TRBD2; size: -; V: TRBV29-1; length: 13; J: TRBJ2-2
CDR3: CASSLVGLAGGLLKETQYF; D: TRBD2; size: -; V: TRBV7-9; length: 19; J: TRBJ2-5
CDR3: CARSPSKNDRGNQPQHF; D: TRBD1; size: -; V: TRBV5-3; length: 17; J: TRBJ1-5
CDR3: CAWSRAQGEQYF; D: -; size: -; V: TRBV30; length: 12; J: TRBJ2-7
CDR3: CASSLGDSPNTGELFF; D: TRBD1; size: -; V: TRBV7-7; length: 16; J: TRBJ2-2
CDR3: CASSSGRGAYGYTF; D: -; size: -; V: TRBV5-6; length: 14; J: TRBJ1-2
CDR3: CASSLRGGVRSPLHF; D: -; size: -; V: TRBV18; length: 15; J: TRBJ1-6
CDR3: CASSPGGNYGYTF; D: -; size: -; V: TRBV19; length: 13; J: TRBJ1-2
CDR3: CASSSGGGTDTQYF; D: TRBD2; size: -; V: TRBV6-4; length: 14; J: TRBJ2-3
CDR3: CAWRPNLAGRTDTQYF; D: TRBD2; size: -; V: TRBV30; length: 16; J: TRBJ2-3
CDR3: CASSHSGQGGNYGYTF; D: TRBD1; size: -; V: TRBV4-1; length: 16; J: TRBJ1-2
CDR3: CASSSSGRGGYEQYF; D: TRBD2; size: -; V: TRBV7-9; length: 15; J: TRBJ2-7
CDR3: CASSLGLAGGQETQYF; D: TRBD2; size: -; V: TRBV28; length: 16; J: TRBJ2-5
CDR3: CASSSRRVKVSETQYF; D: -; size: -; V: TRBV5-1; length: 16; J: TRBJ2-5
CDR3: CASHGQGINQPQHF; D: TRBD1; size: -; V: TRBV19; length: 14; J: TRBJ1-5
CDR3: CASSHPRSYEQYF; D: -; size: many; V: TRBV4-1; length: 13; J: TRBJ2-7
CDR3: CAWSRRGSGNTIYF; D: TRBD1; size: -; V: TRBV30; length: 14; J: TRBJ1-3
CDR3: CATSRDLDSSRQYF; D: -; size: -; V: TRBV15; length: 14; J: TRBJ2-7
CDR3: CASSFLTATNTGELFF; D: -; size: -; V: TRBV19; length: 16; J: TRBJ2-2
CDR3: CASSKVTGAYQETQYF; D: TRBD1; size: once; V: TRBV19; length: 16; J: TRBJ2-5
CDR3: CASSPPDKPDQPQHF; D: -; size: -; V: TRBV4-1; length: 15; J: TRBJ1-5
CDR3: CASSVGRGDGYTF; D: TRBD1; size: -; V: TRBV9; length: 13; J: TRBJ1-2
CDR3: CASSFVRGQGRNEQFF; D: TRBD1; size: -; V: TRBV27; length: 16; J: TRBJ2-1
CDR3: CASSRQGSNQPQHF; D: TRBD1; size: -; V: TRBV7-9; length: 14; J: TRBJ1-5
CDR3: CASSPGGIHSTDTQYF; D: TRBD2; size: -; V: TRBV19; length: 16; J: TRBJ2-3
CDR3: CAWSRSSGTGSQPQHF; D: TRBD1; size: -; V: TRBV30; length: 16; J: TRBJ1-5
CDR3: CASSADRDIMNTEAFF; D: TRBD1; size: -; V: TRBV7-9; length: 16; J: TRBJ1-1
CDR3: CASNHNGQGPPNTEAFF; D: TRBD1; size: once; V: TRBV9; length: 17; J: TRBJ1-1